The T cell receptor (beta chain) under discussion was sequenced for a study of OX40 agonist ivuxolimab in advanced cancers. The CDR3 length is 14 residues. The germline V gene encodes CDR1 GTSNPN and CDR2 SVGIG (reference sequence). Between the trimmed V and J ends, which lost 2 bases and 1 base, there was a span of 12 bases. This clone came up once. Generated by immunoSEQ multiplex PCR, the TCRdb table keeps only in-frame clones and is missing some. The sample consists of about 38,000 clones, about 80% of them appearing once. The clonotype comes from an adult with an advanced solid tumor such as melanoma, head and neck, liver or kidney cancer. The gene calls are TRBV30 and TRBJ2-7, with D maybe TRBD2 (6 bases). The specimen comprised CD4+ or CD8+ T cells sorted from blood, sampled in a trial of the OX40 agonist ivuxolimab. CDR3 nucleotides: TGTGCCTGGAGTCTCATGGGGGGATCCTACGAGCAGTACTTC. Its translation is CAWSLMGGSYEQYF. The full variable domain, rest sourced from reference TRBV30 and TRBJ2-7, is SQTIHQWPATLVQPVGSPLSLECTVEGTSNPNLYWYRQAAGRGLQLLFYSVGIGQISSEVPQNLSASRPQDRQFILSSKKLLLSDSGFYLCAWSLMGGSYEQYFGPGTRLTVT.